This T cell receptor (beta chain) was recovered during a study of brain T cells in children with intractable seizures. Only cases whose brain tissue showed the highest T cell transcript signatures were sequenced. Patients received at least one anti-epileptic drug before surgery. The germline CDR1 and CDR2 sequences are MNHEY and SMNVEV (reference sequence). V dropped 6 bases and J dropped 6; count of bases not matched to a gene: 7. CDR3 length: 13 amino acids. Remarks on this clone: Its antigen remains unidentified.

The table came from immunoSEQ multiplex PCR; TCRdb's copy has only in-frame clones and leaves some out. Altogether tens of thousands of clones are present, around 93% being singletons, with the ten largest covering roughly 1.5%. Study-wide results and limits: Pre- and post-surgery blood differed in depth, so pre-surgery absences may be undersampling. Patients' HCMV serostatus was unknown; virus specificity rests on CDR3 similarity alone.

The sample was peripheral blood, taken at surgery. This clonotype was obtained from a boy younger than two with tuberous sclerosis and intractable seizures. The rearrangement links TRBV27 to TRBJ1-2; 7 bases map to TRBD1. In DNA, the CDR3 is TGTGCCAGCAGGCCGACAGGGAACAATGGCTACACCTTC. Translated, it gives CASRPTGNNGYTF.